This T cell receptor beta chain was captured in a study of CD8+CD57+ T cells in acquired aplastic anemia. Overall study context: Each DNA sample taken from sorted CD4+ and CD8+ cells came to 3 to 4 ug on average. Study observations and caveats: A set of twenty-nine CD8+ CDR3 sequences was shared between patients and controls, and these sequences appeared highly expressed in patients.

Researchers used genomic DNA as the template to profile TCR beta VDJ and CDR3. One entry per CDR3 protein, called by TCRdb with MiXCR from the reads. Seen here are about 240,000 distinct CDR3 sequences, about 44% observed once, and the top ten hold over 7.5%. The germline V gene has CDR1 LNHDA and CDR2 SQIVND (reference sequence). The CDR3 extends over 15 amino acids. V was shortened by 7 bases and J by 0 bases, with 15 bases between the two germline ends. In patients chosen for sequencing, flow cytometry had shown CD8+CD57+ cell expansion. Severe acquired aplastic anemia was the diagnosis recorded for all patients. Details on this clonotype: Its antigen is undetermined.

Source material: sorted CD4+, CD8+, or CD8+CD57+ T cells (not recorded which) from PBMCs. The source of this sequence is a human donor with aplastic anemia. The rearrangement joins TRBV19 to TRBJ1-2, with D possibly being TRBD1 (5 bases). CDR3 in DNA: TGTGCCAGTAACGACTTCCTCAGGGCTAACTATGGCTACACCTTC. Its protein product is CASNDFLRANYGYTF.